Sequencing of this TCR beta chain was carried out in a study of OX40 agonist ivuxolimab in advanced cancers. Points from the study as a whole: CD8+ T cells averaged more expanded clones than CD4+.

Germline V CDR1 and CDR2: MNHEY, SVGAGI. The CDR3 is made up of 14 amino acids. J gave up 4 bases and V 6 bases, and 6 bases lay outside the gene matches. TCRdb's table, derived via immunoSEQ multiplex PCR, lists solely in-frame clones and lacks some. The sample gives around 30,000 clones, roughly 80% of which show up once; 2.6% is in the top ten. Turning to this clone: Its antigen is not known.

The sample in question was CD4+ or CD8+ T cells sorted from blood, obtained in a trial of the OX40 agonist ivuxolimab. The TCR was taken from an adult with an advanced solid tumor such as melanoma, head and neck, liver or kidney cancer. This rearrangement joins TRBV6-5 to TRBJ2-7, with 10 bases aligning to TRBD2. For the CDR3, the DNA is TGTGCCAGCAGCGATACTAGCGGGGATTACGAGCAGTACTTC. Translated: CASSDTSGDYEQYF.